The clone carrying this T cell receptor (beta chain) was observed a few times. The record originates from a study of response to subunit inactivated influenza vaccine. Germline lookup yields CDR1 LGHNA and CDR2 YSLEER. The CDR3 is 16 residues long. V shed 0 bases, J shed 7 bases, and the junction held 9 bases outside the gene matches. MiXCR, run by TCRdb on the RT-PCR reads, gives a single entry per CDR3 protein. The data show more than 700,000 distinct CDR3 sequences, 20% to 25% seen once. The sequencing used PBMCs from blood, collected about 5 days after vaccination. The V gene is TRBV4-3, the J gene TRBJ2-1; TRBD2 aligns across 7 bases. This TCR was recovered from a man between 45 and 60 years old who received an inactivated influenza vaccine. The CDR3 region has the DNA TGCGCCAGCAGCCAAGAAGGAGCGGGGTGGGGAAATGAGCAGTTCTTC. It is translated as CASSQEGAGWGNEQFF.